The 3 T cell receptor beta chains in this list originate from one sample, sequenced in a study of spatial heterogeneity in lung cancer. No cognate antigen is known for these TCRs. Each CDR3 protein is one row after TCRdb ran MiXCR on the 5' RACE reads. This repertoire shows over 10,000 distinct CDR3 sequences, 5.6% found once; its top ten account for 11%. Study outcomes and limitations: Counts of expanded intratumoral alpha and beta TCRs tracked tumor mutation counts.

As to time point: sample taken at primary tumor resection. The source was lung tumor tissue, collected at surgery. The receptors shown here come from a female donor with early-stage non-small cell lung cancer.

This clonotype was observed a few times. This beta chain is a stray sequence in a library constructed for alpha chains; its clone size is not meaningful. The chain has TRBV7-2 and TRBJ2-7; 7 bases align to TRBD1. The CDR3 runs 12 residues. Germline CDR1 SGHTA, CDR2 FQGNSA. V trimming: 3 bases; J trimming: 6 bases; junction bases outside the gene matches: 2. CDR3 sequence: CASSFYRGEQYF. CDR3 DNA: TGTGCCAGCAGCTTCTACAGGGGCGAGCAGTACTTC.

This clonotype was recorded at least ten times. With the library built for alpha chains, this beta chain is off target and its frequency is not meaningful. The chain combines TRBV5-6 with TRBJ2-1; 10 bases line up with TRBD1. In germline, CDR1 is SGHDT, CDR2 YYEEEE. The CDR3 covers 14 residues. V dropped 4 bases and J dropped 6; count of bases not matched to a gene: 4. The DNA of the CDR3 is TGTGCCAGCAGCCCGAGGACAGGGGGCAATGAGCAGTTCTTC. This encodes CASSPRTGGNEQFF. Combining the CDR3 with reference TRBV5-6 and TRBJ2-1 gives the whole variable domain DAGVTQSPTHLIKTRGQQVTLRCSPKSGHDTVSWYQQALGQGPQFIFQYYEEEERQRGNFPDRFSGHQFPNYSSELNVNALLLGDSALYLCASSPRTGGNEQFFGPGTRLTVL.

There are many counts of this clonotype. This beta chain is off target for a library built for alpha chains, so its abundance means little. The rearrangement links TRBV2 to TRBJ1-2; no clear D gene. With 5 bases removed from V and 5 bases from J, the gap between germline ends came to 15 bases. The CDR3 totals 14 residues. The V gene's germline CDR1 is SNHLY and CDR2 FYNNEI. The chain's CDR3 is CASSSRWTLYGYTF. The CDR3 DNA sequence: TGTGCCAGCAGTTCCCGGTGGACCCTTTATGGCTACACCTTC.